The 13 T cell receptor beta chains reported below all come from one sample, sequenced in a study of blood T cells in healthy people across ages. Sample-barcoded 5' priming and a J-beta primer mix drove a second PCR of 7 to 11 cycles. Each CDR3 protein is one row after TCRdb ran MiXCR on the 5' RACE reads. The table has about 510,000 distinct CDR3 sequences, around a quarter seen once. These data were also reused for a study on T cells of mothers and their children.

Sequencing used blood. These receptors came from a boy younger than 10 in good health.

This clonotype was counted once. The chain recombines TRBV10-3 with TRBJ1-2; 10 nucleotides match TRBD1. V trimming: 2 bases; J trimming: 8 bases; junction bases outside the gene matches: 5. There are 14 residues in the CDR3. Germline V lookup: CDR1 ENHRY, CDR2 SYGVKD. The CDR3 spells CAISEPGTGDGYTF. In DNA form, the CDR3 reads TGTGCCATCAGTGAGCCCGGGACAGGGGACGGCTACACCTTC.

V gene TRBV4-3 combines with J gene TRBJ2-5, with a weak D call TRBD1 (6 bases). V was shortened by 4 bases and J by 5 bases, with 20 bases between the two germline ends. The V gene's germline CDR1 is LGHNA and CDR2 YSLEER. This CDR3 region has 16 residues. CDR3 in DNA: TGCGCCAGCAGCCTGGGGACCGAAACTACAGGGGAGACCCAGTACTTC. Encoded protein: CASSLGTETTGETQYF.

The chain recombines TRBV10-3 with TRBJ2-5, with D possibly TRBD1 on 6 matching bases. The CDR3 has 13 residues. Per germline, CDR1 ENHRY and CDR2 SYGVKD. Trimming stripped 10 bases from V and 2 bases from J, with 14 bases between. CDR3 in amino acids: CATAQGQQETQYF. The DNA for the CDR3 is TGTGCCACCGCCCAGGGACAACAAGAGACCCAGTACTTC.

In this sample, this clonotype turned up a few times. The V gene is TRBV20-1, the J gene TRBJ1-1; D call uncertain. CDR1 is DFQATT and CDR2 is SNEGSKA in the germline V gene (reference sequence). The CDR3 extends over 13 amino acids. V was cut by 1 base and J by 6 bases, with 12 bases left in between. The CDR3 bases are TGCAGTGCTAGAGGACGACCGGGTTCTGAAGCTTTCTTT. Translation gives CSARGRPGSEAFF.

The V and J genes are TRBV29-1 and TRBJ2-2; D is perhaps TRBD1 (5 bases). The CDR3 consists of 14 residues. Germline V lookup: CDR1 SQVTM, CDR2 ANQGSEA. V was cut by 3 bases and J by 0 bases, with 8 bases left in between. CDR3 DNA: TGCAGCGTTGAGGCAGGGTCGAACACCGGGGAGCTGTTTTTT. The encoded protein is CSVEAGSNTGELFF.

This chain joins TRBV14 and TRBJ1-1; D unresolved. V dropped 2 bases and J dropped 3 bases, with 7 bases sitting between them. Per germline, CDR1 SGHDN and CDR2 FVKESK. The CDR3 is 13 residues long. Here the CDR3 reads CASSQRIHTEAFF. The CDR3 DNA is TGTGCCAGCAGCCAAAGAATCCACACTGAAGCTTTCTTT.

The chain links TRBV29-1 to TRBJ2-1; TRBD1 agrees at 11 bases. The ends lost 7 bases at V and 6 bases at J; junction bases unmatched: 11. The CDR3 is made up of 15 amino acids. CDR1 is SQVTM and CDR2 is ANQGSEA in the germline V gene. The CDR3 sequence is CSASRGQGASNEQFF. The DNA of the CDR3 is TGCAGCGCCTCCCGTGGACAGGGGGCTAGCAATGAGCAGTTCTTC.

In its sample, this clonotype was seen a few times. The V call is TRBV10-2, the J call TRBJ1-3; tentatively, D is TRBD1 (6 bases). CDR1 is WSHSY, CDR2 SAAADI, per germline. The CDR3 has 17 amino acids. V dropped 4 bases and J dropped 0 bases, with 16 bases sitting between them. The CDR3 DNA follows: TGCGCCAGCAGTGGCAACAGGGCCGCTCTCTCTGGAAACACCATATATTTT. Protein: CASSGNRAALSGNTIYF.

The chain couples TRBV7-3 to TRBJ1-2, with 7 bases fitting TRBD1. V lost 0 bases to trimming and J lost 0 bases; unmatched junction nucleotides: 10. The CDR3 sequence is 18 residues long. In germline, CDR1 is SGHTA, CDR2 FQGTGA. CDR3 in DNA: TGTGCCAGCAGCTTAACGGGAAGAGCAGGGGGAACTAACTATGGCTACACCTTC. Its translation: CASSLTGRAGGTNYGYTF.

In this sample, this clonotype turned up a few times. This chain uses TRBV4-2 with TRBJ2-1; weak D call: TRBD1 (8 bases). CDR3 length: 16 residues. The germline gives CDR1 LGHNA, CDR2 YNFKEQ. Deletions cut 6 bases from V and 0 bases from J, with 15 bases between. The CDR3 sequence: CASSYRGGSSYNEQFF. The CDR3 DNA reads as TGTGCCAGCAGTTACAGGGGGGGGAGCTCCTACAATGAGCAGTTCTTC.

This chain joins TRBV7-8 and TRBJ2-6; D unclear. Germline lookup yields CDR1 SGHVS and CDR2 FQNEAQ. The V gene lost 5 bases and the J gene lost 0 bases, with 11 bases spanning the gap. The length of the CDR3 is 16 residues. The CDR3 nucleotides are TGTGCCAGCAGCACCGGACGGCCCTCTGGGGCCAACGTCCTGACTTTC. This translates into CASSTGRPSGANVLTF.

The genes are TRBV5-1 and TRBJ1-4; TRBD1 matches 9 bases. Germline trimming cut 5 bases from V and 13 bases from J; bases unmatched to any gene: 9. This CDR3 is 13 amino acids long. Germline V gene data show CDR1 as SGHRS and CDR2 as YFSETQ. CDR3 bases: TGCGCCAGCAGAACCGGGACAGGGAATAGACTGTTTTTT. Protein product: CASRTGTGNRLFF.

This clonotype was counted a few times. V and J are TRBV5-1 and TRBJ1-1; no firm D call. This CDR3 has 13 amino acids. Looked up from germline, CDR1 is SGHRS and CDR2 is YFSETQ. Trimming removed 4 bases at V and 6 bases at J, with 13 bases between. CDR3 sequence (DNA): TGCGCCAGCAGCCCCAGAGGGTGGTCTGAAGCTTTCTTT. This sequence encodes CASSPRGWSEAFF.